A selection of T cell receptor beta chains follows, all from one sample in a study of cytomegalovirus exposure and HLA in healthy donors. Assay: immunoSEQ multiplex PCR; the TCRdb copy retains only in-frame clones and omits some. This sample has roughly 180,000 clones; about 78% occur once, and the top ten carry around 13%. Sequencing was performed on PBMCs. The receptor set was obtained from a woman aged 45 to 65 in good health and CMV-seropositive. Each CDR3 is given with its conserved first and last residue. D genes are given only for firm matches. Clone size is stated in some rows and not others, as once, few, many or a class when expanded.

d_call clone_size j_call v_call cdr3_nt cdr3_aa
TRBD1 . TRBJ1-2 TRBV11-2 TGTGCCAGCAGCTTACAGTCGGGGACAGGCTATGGCTACACCTTC CASSLQSGTGYGYTF
TRBD1 . TRBJ1-3 TRBV5-1 TGCGCCAGCAGCTTGACAGGGGGTGGCTCTGGAAACACCATATATTTT CASSLTGGGSGNTIYF
TRBD2 . TRBJ2-7 TRBV9 TGTGCCAGCAGCCCCACTAGCGGGGGCTACGAGCAGTACTTC CASSPTSGGYEQYF
TRBD2 . TRBJ2-5 TRBV5-1 TGCGCCAGCAGCCCGGGACTAGCGGGGGGGCCCCAAGAGACCCAGTACTTC CASSPGLAGGPQETQYF
TRBD1 once TRBJ2-1 TRBV7-8 TGTGCCAGCAGCTTCCGGACAGGGGACAATGAGCAGTTCTTC CASSFRTGDNEQFF
. . TRBJ2-3 TRBV4-1 TGCGCCAGCAGCCAGCAACTGCGCGGTAGCACAGATACGCAGTATTTT CASSQQLRGSTDTQYF
TRBD1 once TRBJ1-2 TRBV6-1 TGTGCCAGCAGTGAAAGGGGGACAGGGCTGAATGGCTACACCTTC CASSERGTGLNGYTF
TRBD1 . TRBJ2-2 TRBV28 TGTGCCAGCAGTCCGCTCCCGGGACAGGGGTACACCGGGGAGCTGTTTTTT CASSPLPGQGYTGELFF
TRBD1 . TRBJ2-7 TRBV5-8 TGTGCCAGCAGCTTGGGACAGGGGGTGTACGAGCAGTACTTC CASSLGQGVYEQYF
. few TRBJ2-1 TRBV5-5 TGTGCCAGCAGTCCTCGGGGATACCAGAACTACAATGAGCAGTTCTTC CASSPRGYQNYNEQFF
TRBD2 . TRBJ2-3 TRBV14 TGTGCCAGCAGCCAACGAGCGGGGGTCCCCCATACGCAGTATTTT CASSQRAGVPHTQYF
TRBD1 once TRBJ1-2 TRBV2 TGTGCCAGCAGTGAATGGACAGGAAAATATGGCTACACCTTC CASSEWTGKYGYTF
TRBD1 . TRBJ1-1 TRBV25-1 TGTGCCAGCAGTGGCGGACAGGGGGTGAACACTGAAGCTTTCTTT CASSGGQGVNTEAFF
TRBD1 . TRBJ1-6 TRBV5-1 TGCGCCAGCAGCGTCACCGGGACAGCGAATTCACCCCTCCACTTT CASSVTGTANSPLHF
. . TRBJ2-1 TRBV5-6 TGTGCCAGCAGCTTTCTGTCTTATCAGTTCTTC CASSFLSYQFF
TRBD1 . TRBJ2-6 TRBV15 TGTGCCACCAGCAGGGGGACAGGGGCTGGGGCCAACGTCCTGACTTTC CATSRGTGAGANVLTF
. . TRBJ2-5 TRBV20-1 TGCAGTGCCCCTACCAAAGAGACCCAGTACTTC CSAPTKETQYF
. . TRBJ1-5 TRBV6-5 TGTGCCAGCAGTTACGGGGGGGGAAATCAGCCCCAGCATTTT CASSYGGGNQPQHF
TRBD1 . TRBJ2-1 TRBV13 TGTGCCAGCAGCTCGGGACAGGGGAGGTTCTACAATGAGCAGTTCTTC CASSSGQGRFYNEQFF
. . TRBJ1-1 TRBV4-2 TGTGCCAGCAGCCCTTACGGTGAGATGAACACTGAAGCTTTCTTT CASSPYGEMNTEAFF
. . TRBJ1-2 TRBV12-5 TGTGCTAGTGGTTTCCGCCTGGCGGCTCCAAATGGCTACACCTTC CASGFRLAAPNGYTF
TRBD1 . TRBJ1-4 TRBV7-9 TGTGCCAGCATCACAGGGGATGGGATCAAAGGAAAACTGTTTTTT CASITGDGIKGKLFF
TRBD1 . TRBJ1-2 TRBV9 TGTGCCAGCAGCGTCACACAGGGGGCTTATGGCTACACCTTC CASSVTQGAYGYTF
. . TRBJ2-6 TRBV21-1 TGTGCCAGCAGCAAAGGTTTTATGGGGGCCAACGTCCTGACTTTC CASSKGFMGANVLTF
. . TRBJ1-2 TRBV5-1 TGCGCCAGCAGCCCCAGGGGTCAGTCTGGCTACACCTTC CASSPRGQSGYTF
. . TRBJ1-3 TRBV25-1 TGTGCCAGCAGTGGATCAATTAGGAGCTCTGGAAACACCATATATTTT CASSGSIRSSGNTIYF
TRBD1 once TRBJ2-7 TRBV7-7 TGTGCTAGCAGCCAGGACAGGGGAAACGAGCAGTACTTC CASSQDRGNEQYF
TRBD1 . TRBJ2-7 TRBV6-6 TGTGCCAGCAGTTACGGGACAGGGGGCGACGAGCAGTACTTC CASSYGTGGDEQYF
TRBD2 few TRBJ2-3 TRBV11-2 TGTGCCAGCAGCTTAGTGAGCGGGGGGGCAACAGATACGCAGTATTTT CASSLVSGGATDTQYF
. few TRBJ1-1 TRBV5-1 TGCGCCAGCAGCTTGGGAGCCCTGAACACTGAAGCTTTCTTT CASSLGALNTEAFF
. . TRBJ1-6 TRBV6-1 TGTGCCAGCGCGGCCAGGGGCGATTCACCCCTCCACTTT CASAARGDSPLHF
. . TRBJ2-3 TRBV6-6 TGTGCCAGCAGTTACTCGATGGACTGGAGAACAGATACGCAGTATTTT CASSYSMDWRTDTQYF
. . TRBJ2-3 TRBV4-2 TGTGCCAGCAGCCAAGGGGGCCGCGCGGGGTCCACAGATACGCAGTATTTT CASSQGGRAGSTDTQYF
. . TRBJ2-5 TRBV2 TGTGCCAGCAGTGAACAAGGGGCCCAAGAGACCCAGTACTTC CASSEQGAQETQYF
. . TRBJ2-2 TRBV30 TGTGCCTCCTCCAGGGTCGCCGGGGAGCTGTTTTTT CASSRVAGELFF
. . TRBJ1-1 TRBV19 TGTGCCAGTAGTCGTGGGCAGATGAACACTGAAGCTTTCTTT CASSRGQMNTEAFF
TRBD2 few TRBJ2-5 TRBV6-1 TGTGCCAGCAGTGAAAGAAGCGGGGGGTACCAAGAGACCCAGTACTTC CASSERSGGYQETQYF
TRBD2 . TRBJ2-1 TRBV7-8 TGTGCCAGCAGCTTAGGGCGGACTAGAGTATGGGCTGAGCAGTTCTTC CASSLGRTRVWAEQFF
. . TRBJ1-1 TRBV7-9 TGTGCCAGCAGCTCGCAGGGTGGGTCGGGCACTGAAGCTTTCTTT CASSSQGGSGTEAFF
. few TRBJ1-4 TRBV15 TGTGCCACCAGCAGAGGATGGTCCCCGGATGAAAAACTGTTTTTT CATSRGWSPDEKLFF
TRBD2 . TRBJ2-1 TRBV2 TGTGCCAGCAGTGAAGAGGGACTAGCGGGGTCGGTTGAGCAGTTCTTC CASSEEGLAGSVEQFF
TRBD1 . TRBJ2-7 TRBV18 TGTGCCAGCTCACCCCCCGGACAGGGCTACGAGCAGTACTTC CASSPPGQGYEQYF
. . TRBJ1-1 TRBV7-9 TGTGCCAGCAGCTCAGACCTCCAGGGGAACACTGAAGCTTTCTTT CASSSDLQGNTEAFF
. . TRBJ2-7 TRBV5-1 TGCGCCAGCAGCTTGGGATTGAGCTCCTACGAGCAGTACTTC CASSLGLSSYEQYF
TRBD1 . TRBJ1-4 TRBV30 TGTGCCTGGAGCTCCGGGACAGACCGCCGAAAACTGTTTTTC CAWSSGTDRRKLFF
. . TRBJ1-4 TRBV6-1 TGTGCCAGCAGTGAATGGACTCATTTCACAACTAATGAAAAACTGTTTTTT CASSEWTHFTTNEKLFF
. . TRBJ1-1 TRBV30 TGTGCCTGGAGCGAGAGCTTTTGGACTGAAGCTTTCTTT CAWSESFWTEAFF
. few TRBJ1-6 TRBV2 TGTGCCAGCAGTGGGACAGAGAATTCACCCCTCCACTTT CASSGTENSPLHF
TRBD2 . TRBJ2-1 TRBV11-2 TGTGCCAGCAGCCCGCTCGCTCTAGCGGGGGTAGATAATGAGCAGTTCTTC CASSPLALAGVDNEQFF
TRBD2 . TRBJ2-1 TRBV5-1 TGCGCCAGCAGCCCCGTCGGGACTAGTGCGCAGTTCTTC CASSPVGTSAQFF
. once TRBJ1-1 TRBV19 TGTGCCAGCCTAGACAGGACGAAGGTGGGTCTGAACACTGAAGCTTTCTTT CASLDRTKVGLNTEAFF
TRBD1 . TRBJ1-6 TRBV30 TGTGCCTGGGCAGGGGGATCGGCCAGCAGGGTAGGGCCCCTCCACTTT CAWAGGSASRVGPLHF